These 2 T cell receptor beta chains were sequenced from one sample in a study of T-cell reconstitution after alpha-beta-depleted transplantation in children. A TCRbeta library incorporating unique molecular identifiers was prepared. TCRdb ran MiXCR on the PCR reads and lists one entry per CDR3 protein. The repertoire has fewer than 250,000 distinct CDR3 sequences, roughly a sixth of them found once; the top ten carry about 41%. The material was PBMCs, mostly from graft donor cells, obtained 360 days after TCRalphabeta/CD19-depleted stem cell transplant. These receptors originate from a male patient aged 2-9 years who had a stem cell transplant for acute lymphoblastic leukemia, so the T cells may come from the graft donor.

Of note for this clonotype: The missing conserved phenylalanine or tryptophan at the end of this CDR3 makes a read error likely. The chain combines TRBV5-5 with TRBJ2-1, with a weak D call TRBD2 (5 bases). Trimming cost V 5 bases and J 5 bases, with 8 bases left between them. CDR3 length: 12 amino acids. Per the germline V gene, CDR1 is SGHKS and CDR2 is YYEKEE (reference sequence). The CDR3 nucleotides read TGTGCCAGCAGGCGGGCCGACAATGAGCAGTTCATC. Its translation is CASRRADNEQFI.

The rearrangement uses TRBV3-1 and TRBJ2-1, with unresolved D. V was cut by 2 bases and J by 0 bases, with 11 bases left in between. From germline, CDR1 is LGHDT and CDR2 YNNKEL (reference sequence). This CDR3 region has 16 residues. Here the CDR3 reads CASSQIKESSYNEQFF. The CDR3 bases are TGTGCCAGCAGCCAAATTAAGGAGAGCTCCTACAATGAGCAGTTCTTC.